These 32 T cell receptor beta chains were all obtained from the same sample, sequenced in a study of response to subunit inactivated influenza vaccine. One entry per CDR3 protein, called by TCRdb with MiXCR from the RT-PCR reads. The sample has fewer than 400,000 distinct CDR3 sequences, just over 20% seen once; the top ten hold about 9.4%. The specimen comprised PBMCs from blood, sampled 21 months after vaccination. These TCRs come from a man in his fifties or sixties who received an inactivated influenza vaccine.

The chain employs TRBV28 and TRBJ1-2, with 10 positions matching TRBD1. With V trimmed by 5 bases and J by 7 bases, 7 bases remained unmatched. The CDR3 loop spans 14 amino acids. Germline CDR1 and CDR2: MDHEN and SYDVKM. As DNA, the CDR3 is TGTGCCAGCAGTATAGACAGGGGGCGTCTTGGCTACACCTTC. This gives the protein CASSIDRGRLGYTF.

The chain carries TRBV5-1 and TRBJ2-3; D is ambiguous. Looked up from germline, CDR1 is SGHRS and CDR2 is YFSETQ. The CDR3 consists of 13 residues. V was shortened by 1 base and J by 9 bases, with 12 bases between the two germline ends. For the CDR3, the DNA is TGCGCCAGCAGCTTGCAACCCGCAGGCACGCAGTATTTT. Translation: CASSLQPAGTQYF.

The chain uses TRBV27 and TRBJ1-2; no clear D gene. CDR3 length equals 12 residues. With 8 bases removed from V and 2 bases from J, the gap between germline ends came to 9 bases. Per germline, CDR1 MNHEY and CDR2 SMNVEV (reference sequence). CDR3 sequence reads: CASGVLNYGYTF. Written as DNA, the CDR3 is TGTGCCAGCGGGGTCTTGAACTATGGCTACACCTTC.

This chain links TRBV20-1 with TRBJ2-3; no reliable D call. Germline-derived CDR1 and CDR2 are DFQATT and SNEGSKA (reference sequence). V was trimmed by 4 bases and J by 2 bases, leaving 1 base between them. This CDR3 has 10 residues. CDR3 coding DNA: TGCAGTGCTAACACAGATACGCAGTATTTT. Its translation: CSANTDTQYF.

The chain is built from TRBV7-8 and TRBJ2-1; 9 positions agree with TRBD1. The V segment lost 8 bases and the J segment 4 bases; nucleotides outside the gene matches: 6. The CDR3 has 14 amino acids. Germline values: CDR1 SGHVS, CDR2 FQNEAQ. The CDR3 bases are TGTGCCAGCCGCCGGGACAGGGCTTACAATGAGCAGTTCTTC. It is translated as CASRRDRAYNEQFF.

This clonotype was seen more than once but under ten times. V gene TRBV5-5 combines with J gene TRBJ2-1; 11 nucleotides line up with TRBD2. This CDR3 has 16 amino acids. Per the germline V gene, CDR1 is SGHKS and CDR2 is YYEKEE (reference sequence). With 0 bases clipped from V and 3 bases from J, the junction kept 2 bases outside the gene matches. The CDR3 DNA is TGTGCCAGCAGCTTGGAAGGGACTAGCGGCTACAATGAGCAGTTCTTC. The encoded protein is CASSLEGTSGYNEQFF.

The rearrangement links TRBV30 to TRBJ1-1; D unclear. Germline V gene data show CDR1 as GTSNPN and CDR2 as SVGIG (reference sequence). The CDR3 length is 14 residues. Trimming took off 4 bases at V and 5 bases at J, with 17 bases between the two ends. CDR3: CAWNSERSRTEAFF. The CDR3 DNA sequence: TGTGCCTGGAATTCGGAGAGGTCCAGGACTGAAGCTTTCTTT.

The rearrangement uses TRBV11-2 and TRBJ1-2, with TRBD1 matching 7 bases. V dropped 2 bases and J dropped 6; count of bases not matched to a gene: 6. The CDR3 loop spans 14 amino acids. Looked up from germline, CDR1 is SGHAT and CDR2 is FQNNGV. The CDR3 loop reads CASSLIQGNDGYTF. DNA of the CDR3: TGTGCCAGCAGCTTAATACAGGGGAACGATGGCTACACCTTC.

Ten or more counts support this clonotype. The chain carries TRBV11-3 and TRBJ1-1, with 8 bases identical to TRBD1. V gave up 0 bases and J gave up 1 base; unmatched junction bases: 4. Per germline, CDR1 SGHNT and CDR2 YENEEA. The CDR3 totals 16 residues. CDR3 region: CASSLDGGTGNTEAFF. The CDR3 nucleotides are TGTGCCAGCAGCTTAGATGGGGGGACAGGGAACACTGAAGCTTTCTTT.

The rearrangement links TRBV20-1 to TRBJ2-7; 10 positions agree with TRBD2. Germline V gene data show CDR1 as DFQATT and CDR2 as SNEGSKA (reference sequence). The ends lost 3 bases at V and 3 bases at J; junction bases unmatched: 8. This CDR3 contains 15 residues. The CDR3 coding sequence is TGCAGTGCTAGTGGGGCTAGCGGGAGCAACTACGAGCAGTACTTC. It codes for CSASGASGSNYEQYF.

The chain links TRBV5-1 to TRBJ1-1; TRBD1 aligns across 8 bases. The ends lost 1 base at V and 6 bases at J; junction bases unmatched: 11. The CDR3 extends over 16 amino acids. CDR1 is SGHRS, CDR2 YFSETQ, per germline. The CDR3: CASSLLGQGGQSEAFF. The CDR3 DNA follows: TGCGCCAGCAGCTTGTTAGGACAGGGAGGGCAGTCTGAAGCTTTCTTT.

This clonotype was found a few times. The chain has TRBV23-1 and TRBJ2-7; the D gene is possibly TRBD2 (6 bases). TRBV23-1 belongs to the ORF category, with a function that is uncertain. The CDR3 runs 16 residues. V lost 1 base and J lost 0, with 13 bases in between. The CDR3 here is CASSQYSGDPSYEQYF. In DNA form, the CDR3 reads TGCGCCAGCAGTCAATATTCGGGGGATCCCTCCTACGAGCAGTACTTC.

This clonotype was seen a handful of times. The rearrangement uses TRBV30 and TRBJ1-1, with a tentative D call TRBD1 (5 bases). Germline assignment: CDR1 GTSNPN and CDR2 SVGIG (reference sequence). The V gene lost 2 bases and the J gene lost 4 bases, with 17 bases spanning the gap. There are 15 residues in the CDR3. Here the CDR3 reads CAWSHLVRGGTEAFF. For the CDR3, the DNA is TGTGCCTGGAGTCACCTTGTACGGGGCGGCACTGAAGCTTTCTTT.

This clonotype was found a few times. The chain links TRBV5-1 to TRBJ1-1, with a weak D call TRBD1 (6 bases). Trimming took off 4 bases at V and 1 base at J, with 14 bases between the two ends. The CDR3 is 15 residues long. Germline CDR1 reads SGHRS; CDR2 reads YFSETQ. The CDR3 here is CASSTTNRENTEAFF. The CDR3 DNA reads as TGCGCCAGCAGCACCACAAACAGGGAGAACACTGAAGCTTTCTTT.

This clonotype was found a few times. The chain couples TRBV20-1 to TRBJ1-1; D not resolved. Germline loops: CDR1 DFQATT, CDR2 SNEGSKA (reference sequence). The CDR3 sequence is 14 residues long. Trimming shortened V by 0 bases and J by 4 bases, and 12 bases separated the two germline ends. CDR3 residues: CSARDKLRFTEAFF. CDR3 coding DNA: TGCAGTGCTAGAGATAAATTGAGGTTCACTGAAGCTTTCTTT.

The CDR3 DNA reads TGTGCCAGCAGCACCCGAACTGGGCGGAGGAACTATGGCTACACCTTC. It is translated as CASSTRTGRRNYGYTF. The chain has TRBV6-2 or TRBV6-3 and TRBJ1-2; D is unresolved. Deletions cut 6 bases from V and 2 bases from J, with 19 bases between. CDR3 length: 16 amino acids. In germline, CDR1 is MNHEY, CDR2 SVGEGT.

This clonotype turned up a few times. J is TRBJ2-3 and V is TRBV4-3; D call uncertain. CDR1 is LGHNA, CDR2 YSLEER, per germline. The CDR3 runs to 14 residues. V was pared by 0 bases and J by 5 bases, with 9 bases between. CDR3 loop: CASSQDVRGDTQYF. DNA of the CDR3: TGCGCCAGCAGCCAAGATGTGAGAGGAGATACGCAGTATTTT.

V usage is TRBV5-6 and J usage is TRBJ1-4, with D unresolved. Germline CDR1 and CDR2: SGHDT and YYEEEE. The V end was cut by 4 bases, the J end by 8 bases, with 15 bases between. The CDR3 runs 14 residues. The CDR3, as DNA: TGTGCCAGCAGCACTGACGCCACCAGGGAAAAACTGTTTTTT. Residues: CASSTDATREKLFF.

The chain links TRBV19 to TRBJ1-6; maybe TRBD1 (5 bases). The germline V gene has CDR1 LNHDA and CDR2 SQIVND (reference sequence). The CDR3 is made up of 15 amino acids. Trimming took off 5 bases at V and 9 bases at J, with 17 bases between the two ends. Here the CDR3 DNA reads TGTGCCAGTAGTGGTCAGGGAACGGCAAGTTCACCCCTCCACTTT. It yields the protein CASSGQGTASSPLHF.

The V call is TRBV6-1, the J call TRBJ2-1; 10 nucleotides line up with TRBD2. The CDR3 is 15 residues long. J was trimmed by 7 bases and V by 7 bases; bases with no gene match: 10. In germline, CDR1 is MNHNS, CDR2 SASEGT. The CDR3 sequence: CASTKAGTSENEQFF. The CDR3 coding sequence is TGTGCCAGCACCAAGGCCGGGACTAGCGAGAATGAGCAGTTCTTC.

The chain recombines TRBV7-2 with TRBJ2-7, with 8 bases matching TRBD1. This CDR3 has 15 amino acids. The J segment lost 1 base and the V segment lost 2 bases, leaving 4 bases of the junction unmatched. CDR1 is SGHTA, CDR2 FQGNSA, per germline. The CDR3 here is CASSLSQGASYEQYF. Here the CDR3 DNA reads TGTGCCAGCAGCTTAAGTCAGGGGGCGTCCTACGAGCAGTACTTC.

The chain couples TRBV5-1 to TRBJ2-6; D possibly corresponds to TRBD2 (5 bases). The V gene lost 2 bases and the J gene lost 1 base, with 7 bases spanning the gap. Germline lookup yields CDR1 SGHRS and CDR2 YFSETQ. This CDR3 is 15 amino acids long. CDR3 DNA: TGCGCCAGCAGCTTTGAGGGATCTGGGGCCAACGTCCTGACTTTC. Protein product: CASSFEGSGANVLTF.

The rearrangement joins TRBV9 to TRBJ2-7; 10 bases fit TRBD1. Germline CDR1 SGDLS, CDR2 YYNGEE. The CDR3 runs 15 residues. V lost 3 bases and J lost 9; bases outside the gene matches: 12. CDR3 DNA sequence: TGTGCCAGCAGCGCTAACCGGGACAGGGGAGTAAGGCAGTACTTC. It is translated as CASSANRDRGVRQYF.

This rearrangement joins TRBV4-2 to TRBJ1-4, with 9 bases aligning to TRBD1. Germline V gives CDR1 LGHNA, CDR2 YNFKEQ. The CDR3 has 16 residues. J was trimmed by 6 bases and V by 7 bases; bases with no gene match: 12. CDR3 coding DNA: TGTGCCAGCACCCACGATGTGGACAGGGGCCATGAAAAACTGTTTTTT. It yields the protein CASTHDVDRGHEKLFF.

This clonotype was picked up many times. The chain employs TRBV4-2 and TRBJ1-5; D is possibly TRBD1 (6 bases). CDR1 and CDR2 (germline): LGHNA, YNFKEQ. Trimming removed 0 bases from V and 2 bases from J, with 14 bases in between. This CDR3 region has 17 residues. CDR3 loop: CASSQEAQGRGNQPQHF. Written as DNA, the CDR3 is TGTGCCAGCAGCCAAGAGGCACAGGGAAGAGGCAATCAGCCCCAGCATTTT.

This rearrangement joins TRBV20-1 to TRBJ2-2; D is perhaps TRBD1 (6 bases). Per the germline V gene, CDR1 is DFQATT and CDR2 is SNEGSKA (reference sequence). This CDR3 contains 16 residues. The V end was cut by 6 bases, the J end by 5 bases, with 22 bases between. The CDR3 DNA reads TGCAGTGCAACCCCCTTAGGGGGAAGGGGAACCGGGGAGCTGTTTTTT. The encoded protein is CSATPLGGRGTGELFF.

This clonotype has just a few counts. This rearrangement joins TRBV4-3 to TRBJ1-1; tentative D call: TRBD1 (6 bases). Per the germline V gene, CDR1 is LGHNA and CDR2 is YSLEER. V was cut by 5 bases and J by 1 base, with 14 bases left in between. CDR3 length: 15 residues. CDR3 DNA: TGCGCCAGCAGCGATCGGGGGGGCGGGAACACTGAAGCTTTCTTT. Protein sequence: CASSDRGGGNTEAFF.

This clonotype has ten or more counts. This chain's CDR3 is CASSDTGAGEKLFF. DNA for the CDR3: TGTGCCAGCAGTGATACAGGGGCAGGTGAAAAACTGTTTTTT. V and J are TRBV12-3 or TRBV12-4 and TRBJ1-4; 7 bases agree with TRBD1. V lost 5 bases and J lost 7; bases outside the gene matches: 7. The CDR3 is 14 amino acids.

This clonotype was counted only a few times. The chain couples TRBV10-3 to TRBJ1-4; perhaps TRBD1 as D (5 bases). Trimming removed 10 bases at V and 8 bases at J, with 14 bases between. The length of the CDR3 is 12 residues. CDR1 ENHRY and CDR2 SYGVKD come from the germline V gene. This CDR3 reads CATSGGGEKLFF. The CDR3 nucleotides are TGTGCCACCTCCGGTGGGGGAGAAAAACTGTTTTTT.

There are many counts of this clonotype. This sequence joins TRBV2 and TRBJ1-1; no definite D call. The germline V gene encodes CDR1 SNHLY and CDR2 FYNNEI. The CDR3 extends over 13 amino acids. Trimming stripped 7 bases from V and 1 base from J, with 10 bases between. This CDR3 reads CASNGQPNTEAFF. Written as DNA, the CDR3 is TGTGCCAGCAATGGCCAGCCGAACACTGAAGCTTTCTTT.

This clonotype was seen a few times. The chain uses TRBV28 and TRBJ2-7; weak D call: TRBD1 (5 bases). This CDR3 region has 14 residues. The V end was cut by 4 bases, the J end by 3 bases, with 13 bases between. The germline CDR1 and CDR2 sequences are MDHEN and SYDVKM. CDR3 DNA sequence: TGTGCCAGCAGTTCCCGACAGAGTGTCTACGAGCAGTACTTC. Residues: CASSSRQSVYEQYF.

This sequence joins TRBV4-3 and TRBJ1-2; D not certain. The CDR3 is 14 amino acids. Germline assignment: CDR1 LGHNA and CDR2 YSLEER. V gave up 0 bases and J gave up 4 bases, with 9 bases separating them. This chain's CDR3 is CASSQEVDVYGYTF. The CDR3, as DNA: TGCGCCAGCAGCCAAGAGGTAGACGTCTATGGCTACACCTTC.